This T cell receptor (beta chain) was recorded in a study of blood T cell repertoires in COVID-19. Study summary: The analysed material was cDNA or gDNA that came from T cells, B-cell-depleted T cells, or PBMCs.

Participant-reported clinical history was the basis for cohort assignment. Two consecutive negative NP/OP PCR tests, clearance, or resolved symptoms defined Cohort 3 recovery. Methods used by the authors: Estimation of nucleated cell counts relied on the amplification of reference gene primers. TCRdb's copy holds only in-frame clones and misses some; the assay was immunoSEQ multiplex PCR. V, J and clone size reflect that table, while D and trimming were determined from the DNA. The data show around 430,000 clones, with roughly 89% seen just once and about a tenth held by the top ten. Specimen: PBMCs or T cells enriched from blood (not recorded which). The sequence came from a woman between 45 and 65 years old who had recovered from COVID-19.

CDR3 protein: CSASSPRTRPYNEQFF. The CDR3 bases are TGCAGTGCTAGTTCCCCTCGGACTAGGCCCTACAATGAGCAGTTCTTC. The V call is TRBV20-1, the J call TRBJ2-1, with TRBD2 matching over 7 bases. This CDR3 contains 16 residues. The V gene's germline CDR1 is DFQATT and CDR2 SNEGSKA (reference sequence). Trimming at V came to 3 bases and at J to 2 bases, leaving 10 bases not matched to a gene.